The 17 T cell receptor beta chains presented below share a single source sample, sequenced in a study of cytomegalovirus exposure and HLA in healthy donors. A multiplex PCR was run with 60 Vbeta primers and 13 Jbeta primers. Clones were read by immunoSEQ multiplex PCR, and TCRdb kept only the in-frame ones, dropping some. Here the sample spans some 90,000 clones, 55% to 75% being singletons. Sequenced sample: PBMCs. These receptors came from a man between 50 and 59 years old in good health and CMV-seronegative.

The genes are TRBV7-6 and TRBJ2-5; TRBD2 matches 7 bases. J was trimmed by 7 bases and V by 1 base; bases with no gene match: 0. This CDR3 contains 12 residues. Germline assignment: CDR1 SGHVS and CDR2 FNYEAQ. CDR3 in amino acids: CASSLGGGTQYF. The CDR3 DNA reads as TGTGCCAGCAGCTTAGGGGGGGGGACCCAGTACTTC. The full variable domain, in which reference TRBV7-6 and TRBJ2-5 provide the parts outside the CDR3, is GAGVSQSPRYKVTKRGQDVALRCDPISGHVSLYWYRQALGQGPEFLTYFNYEAQQDKSGLPNDRFSAERPEGSISTLTIQRTEQRDSAMYRCASSLGGGTQYFGPGTRLLVL.

The chain couples TRBV4-3 to TRBJ2-7, with D possibly being TRBD2 (6 bases). This CDR3 is built from 15 residues. Per the germline V gene, CDR1 is LGHNA and CDR2 is YSLEER. The germline V and J ends were trimmed by 1 base and 5 bases, with 15 bases remaining between them. As DNA, the CDR3 is TGCGCCAGCAGCCAAGCTCCGACTAGTCTCCACGAGCAGTACTTC. Protein product: CASSQAPTSLHEQYF.

The chain recombines TRBV5-6 with TRBJ1-2; D not resolved. CDR1 SGHDT and CDR2 YYEEEE come from the germline V gene. V shed 4 bases and J shed 4 bases, with 11 bases lying between them. This CDR3 spans 13 amino acids. Here the CDR3 DNA reads TGTGCCAGCAGCCCGGATGAGGGCTATGGCTACACCTTC. Translation: CASSPDEGYGYTF.

The rearrangement links TRBV7-9 to TRBJ1-3; 11 positions match TRBD1. The ends lost 3 bases at V and 4 bases at J; junction bases unmatched: 11. CDR1 is SEHNR and CDR2 is FQNEAQ in the germline V gene (reference sequence). This CDR3 spans 18 amino acids. The CDR3 DNA follows: TGTGCCAGCAGCTTCGGACAGGGGGCCTCTCCGGGAGGAAACACCATATATTTT. This translates into CASSFGQGASPGGNTIYF.

The chain couples TRBV29-1 to TRBJ2-7; TRBD1 is a possible D gene (5 bases). This CDR3 region has 13 residues. Germline CDR1 reads SQVTM; CDR2 reads ANQGSEA. V shed 3 bases and J shed 2 bases, with 11 bases lying between them. The CDR3 DNA is TGCAGCGTTGAGGGGCCTGAGACCTACGAGCAGTACTTC. Translating it yields CSVEGPETYEQYF.

This chain links TRBV7-2 with TRBJ1-5, with no clear D. The CDR3 covers 15 residues. The V gene lost 0 bases and the J gene lost 3 bases, with 9 bases spanning the gap. Per the germline V gene, CDR1 is SGHTA and CDR2 is FQGNSA. The CDR3 here is CASSLAAGFNQPQHF. In nucleotides, the CDR3 is TGTGCCAGCAGCTTAGCGGCGGGATTCAATCAGCCCCAGCATTTT.

This chain links TRBV30 with TRBJ2-2, with 15 bases matching TRBD2. Trimming cost V 4 bases and J 3 bases; bases outside gene matches: 12. Germline-derived CDR1 and CDR2 are GTSNPN and SVGIG (reference sequence). CDR3 length: 19 amino acids. The CDR3 sequence is CAWTRPGLAGGPDTGELFF. DNA of the CDR3: TGTGCCTGGACCCGCCCCGGACTAGCGGGAGGGCCGGACACCGGGGAGCTGTTTTTT.

This chain uses TRBV29-1 with TRBJ2-3, with D hard to call. Trimming left V 8 bases short and J 2 bases short, with 5 bases between. Germline CDR1 and CDR2: SQVTM and ANQGSEA. CDR3 length equals 10 residues. CDR3 in DNA: TGCAGCACTAACACAGATACGCAGTATTTT. Translated, it gives CSTNTDTQYF.

The J gene is TRBJ2-1, the V gene TRBV27; weak D call: TRBD1 (5 bases). CDR3 size: 14 residues. V lost 6 bases and J 6 bases, leaving 15 bases between the germline ends. Germline V gene lookup returns CDR1 MNHEY and CDR2 SMNVEV (reference sequence). The CDR3 is CASRISREFNEQFF. As DNA, the CDR3 is TGTGCCAGCAGGATAAGCAGGGAATTCAATGAGCAGTTCTTC.

J is TRBJ2-7 and V is TRBV4-2, with TRBD1 as a possible D gene (6 bases). The CDR3 has 17 amino acids. Germline V gene data show CDR1 as LGHNA and CDR2 as YNFKEQ. Trimming stripped 1 base from V and 0 bases from J, with 16 bases between. Here the CDR3 DNA reads TGTGCCAGCAGCCAAGCGCCTATCCCGGGACACTCCTACGAGCAGTACGTC. Translation: CASSQAPIPGHSYEQYV.

This sequence joins TRBV20-1 and TRBJ1-6; D unclear. The germline CDR1 and CDR2 sequences are DFQATT and SNEGSKA (reference sequence). The length of the CDR3 is 11 residues. V was cut by 5 bases and J by 6 bases, with 5 bases left in between. This CDR3 is CSAGLNSPLHF. As DNA, the CDR3 is TGCAGTGCTGGGCTTAATTCACCCCTCCACTTT.

The gene calls are TRBV7-8 and TRBJ1-2; 7 bases agree with TRBD1. There are 16 residues in the CDR3. Trimming cost V 1 base and J 7 bases; bases outside gene matches: 12. Germline V gives CDR1 SGHVS, CDR2 FQNEAQ. The CDR3, as DNA: TGTGCCAGCAGCTTAGACGGTTCAGGCAGGGGGATTGGCTACACCTTC. Its translation: CASSLDGSGRGIGYTF.

The rearrangement uses TRBV5-1 and TRBJ2-5; maybe TRBD1 (7 bases). V was clipped by 5 bases and J by 2 bases, with 13 bases between them. Germline CDR1 SGHRS, CDR2 YFSETQ. CDR3 length equals 14 residues. CDR3 nucleotide sequence: TGCGCCAGCAGTTCGACAGGGAGGCAAGAGACCCAGTACTTC. This sequence encodes CASSSTGRQETQYF.

The gene calls are TRBV7-6 and TRBJ1-4; 9 nucleotides agree with TRBD1. V lost 2 bases, J lost 5 bases, and 3 bases stayed unmatched. There are 15 residues in the CDR3. From germline, CDR1 is SGHVS and CDR2 FNYEAQ. CDR3 in amino acids: CASSLRDRENEKLFF. The CDR3 bases are TGTGCCAGCAGCTTAAGGGACAGGGAAAATGAAAAACTGTTTTTT. The full variable domain, rest sourced from reference TRBV7-6 and TRBJ1-4, is GAGVSQSPRYKVTKRGQDVALRCDPISGHVSLYWYRQALGQGPEFLTYFNYEAQQDKSGLPNDRFSAERPEGSISTLTIQRTEQRDSAMYRCASSLRDRENEKLFFGSGTQLSVL.

Only a few counts were recorded for this clone. This sequence joins TRBV18 and TRBJ2-7; a possible D gene is TRBD2 (6 bases). The CDR3 length is 15 residues. Germline V gene sequence: CDR1 KGHSH, CDR2 LQKENI. V was shortened by 6 bases and J by 2 bases, with 17 bases between the two germline ends. This chain's CDR3 is CASSIVVGGTYEQYF. The CDR3 bases are TGTGCCAGCTCTATCGTCGTGGGCGGGACCTACGAGCAGTACTTC. The whole variable domain, remainder taken from reference TRBV18 and TRBJ2-7, is NAGVMQNPRHLVRRRGQEARLRCSPMKGHSHVYWYRQLPEEGLKFMVYLQKENIIDESGMPKERFSAEFPKEGPSILRIQQVVRGDSAAYFCASSIVVGGTYEQYFGPGTRLTVT.

This rearrangement joins TRBV5-4 to TRBJ1-1, with D hard to call. The CDR3 contains 15 residues. The V gene lost 0 bases and the J gene lost 5 bases, with 14 bases spanning the gap. Per the germline V gene, CDR1 is SGHNT and CDR2 is YYREEE (reference sequence). The CDR3 sequence: CASSLANVEGTEAFF. Here the CDR3 DNA reads TGTGCCAGCAGCTTGGCCAATGTGGAGGGTACTGAAGCTTTCTTT. Based on the CDR3 plus reference TRBV5-4 and TRBJ1-1, the full variable domain is ETGVTQSPTHLIKTRGQQVTLRCSSQSGHNTVSWYQQALGQGPQFIFQYYREEENGRGNFPPRFSGLQFPNYSSELNVNALELDDSALYLCASSLANVEGTEAFFGQGTRLTVV.

The chain employs TRBV6-6 and TRBJ2-1; no firm D call. There are 13 residues in the CDR3. V lost 5 bases, J lost 4 bases, and 9 bases lay in between. Per germline, CDR1 MNHNY and CDR2 SVGAGI (reference sequence). The CDR3 region is CASSRRAYNEQFF. The CDR3 DNA reads TGTGCCAGCAGTAGACGAGCGTACAATGAGCAGTTCTTC.